This T cell receptor (beta chain) was retrieved from a study of T-cell memory formation after mild COVID-19. This clonotype was seen only a few times. Each CDR3 protein gets one entry after TCRdb re-called the 5' RACE reads with MiXCR. The repertoire holds about 320,000 distinct CDR3 sequences, with roughly an eighth as singletons. The specimen was PBMCs or a T cell subset sorted from them (not recorded which). This TCR came from a man aged 18 to 30 who had mild COVID-19 (a few samples of this study predate the infection). Cell type and time point are not known.

The DNA of the CDR3 is TGCGCCAGCAGCTTATCCAGAAGCAATGAGCAGTTCTTC. Its protein is CASSLSRSNEQFF. The V call is TRBV5-1, the J call TRBJ2-1; D remains ambiguous. V was shortened by 2 bases and J by 6 bases, with 9 bases between the two germline ends. This CDR3 has 13 amino acids. Germline-derived CDR1 and CDR2 are SGHRS and YFSETQ. Filled out from reference TRBV5-1 and TRBJ2-1, the complete variable domain reads KAGVTQTPRYLIKTRGQQVTLSCSPISGHRSVSWYQQTPGQGLQFLFEYFSETQRNKGNFPGRFSGRQFSNSRSEMNVSTLELGDSALYLCASSLSRSNEQFFGPGTRLTVL.